The 2 T cell receptor beta chains given below trace back to one sample, sequenced in a study of blood T cell repertoires in COVID-19. TCRdb keeps only in-frame clones here, not all; method: immunoSEQ multiplex PCR. This sample carries 200,000 to 300,000 clones, around 87% of them seen once, and the ten largest clones take less than 3%. The sequenced sample was peripheral blood. Receptors were obtained from a woman aged 45-65 years with acute or convalescent COVID-19.

The chain joins TRBV7-8 to TRBJ1-4, with 7 bases lining up with TRBD1. Trimming took 4 bases from V and 0 from J; bases not matched to a gene: 17. This CDR3 has 20 residues. Germline-derived CDR1 and CDR2 are SGHVS and FQNEAQ. For the CDR3, the DNA is TGTGCCAGCAGCTGGGAGGATAGGGACAGCTCTTTAGCAACTAATGAAAAACTGTTTTTT. The encoded protein is CASSWEDRDSSLATNEKLFF.

This chain joins TRBV6-5 and TRBJ2-1; tentatively, D is TRBD1 (5 bases). The CDR3 length is 15 residues. V lost 5 bases and J lost 0, with 11 bases in between. Looked up from germline, CDR1 is MNHEY and CDR2 is SVGAGI. This CDR3 reads CASSLGHRSYNEQFF. CDR3 nucleotides: TGTGCCAGCAGTCTCGGACACCGCTCCTACAATGAGCAGTTCTTC.